This T cell receptor beta chain was obtained from a study of T-cell memory formation after mild COVID-19 (dated by TCRdb to about 2021). Context from the whole study: TCR sequence clusters from the two donors were found to be largely donor specific. In two donors, T-cell clones that expanded and contracted after mild COVID-19 were followed by sequencing TCRalpha and TCRbeta repertoires longitudinally. Two young, previously healthy adult volunteers, one female and one male, were included in the cohort. Study-level results and caveats: Only two mild cases were covered in the study, and larger cohorts including severe cases with pre-infection samples were considered necessary. SARS-CoV-2 specificity of the second-wave clones peaking on day 37 was not confirmed. Some responding clones were detected in pre-infection memory, which suggested that pre-existing cross-reactive memory T cells had joined the SARS-CoV-2 response. Contracting CD4+ clones were located mainly in the CM and EM memory subsets, whereas CD8+ clones were found to be enriched in EMRA. Balanced CD4/CD8 phenotypes were observed for clones contracting from day 15 to 85, whereas a bias towards CD4+ was observed for a second wave of clones expanding from day 15 to 37.

Instrument on record: Illumina NovaSeq 6000. TCRalpha and TCRbeta cDNA libraries were built by 5'RACE with constant-segment primers, adding sample barcodes and unique molecular identifiers. Trizol reagent was used to extract RNA from every sample. The libraries were amplified in two PCR steps, and the second step added a second sample barcode and Illumina TruSeq adapters. The libraries were sequenced on an Illumina NovaSeq using 2 x 150 bp paired-end reads. Per the source publication's procedure: Reads were demultiplexed and collapsed into UMI-guided consensus sequences with migec v1.2.7. Using mixcr v2.1.11, UMI consensuses were aligned to TRA and TRB V and J templates and then assembled into clonotypes. Expanded or contracted clonotypes were those called significant by both edgeR and NoisET, with noise models trained on biological replicates. For edgeR calls, the thresholds were a false discovery rate-adjusted p below 0.01 and a log2 fold-change of 1. As an exploratory analysis of dynamics, max-normalized trajectories of the 1000 most abundant clonotypes were examined by PCA with hierarchical clustering. Separately sequenced CD4+ and CD8+ repertoires were used to assign the CD4 or CD8 phenotype of responding clones. TCRdb reran the public reads through fastp at Q25 and MiXCR, keeping productive beta chains. Rows matching on CDR3 protein sequence are summarized as one entry with the most common DNA and genes. TCRdb assigned the V and J calls; the authors' analysis was not used. Across this sample there are roughly 240,000 distinct CDR3 sequences, with 15% seen only once. The ten most abundant clones make up more than 2% of the sample.

Regarding this clonotype: Its binding antigen is unknown. A junction boundary mismatches the germline segment, possibly from a read error.

Ficoll-Paque density gradient centrifugation was the method used to isolate PBMCs. This receptor was obtained from an adult woman who had mild COVID-19 (a few samples of this study predate the infection). The sample titles of this study are shuffled in the database, so cell type and time point are left out; the donor was told from shared clones. What was sequenced was PBMCs or a T cell subset sorted from them (not recorded which).

The CDR3: CASSQDLRTGGNQQFF. The bases read TGCGCCAGCAGCCAAGATTTACGGACAGGGGGCAATCAGCAGTTCTTC. The chain is encoded by TRBV4-3 joined to TRBJ2-1; 11 bases in the middle match TRBD1. The CDR3 holds 16 amino acids from the cysteine to the phenylalanine. Just the 48-base CDR3 DNA is kept, in frame starting at base 1. The germline V gene sets CDR1 to LGHNA and CDR2 to YSLEER.